The 8 T cell receptor beta chains listed next were all sequenced from one sample in a study of blood T cell repertoires in COVID-19. Assay used: immunoSEQ multiplex PCR; TCRdb lists only in-frame clones, some missing. The table has under 300,000 clones, approximately 84% seen once; the top ten hold roughly 15%. Sequenced sample: PBMCs or T cells enriched from blood (not recorded which). The receptors originated from a man aged 35 to 55 who had recovered from COVID-19.

V gene TRBV7-9 combines with J gene TRBJ1-2, with 7 bases fitting TRBD1. There are 19 residues in the CDR3. With V trimmed by 5 bases and J by 3 bases, 21 bases remained unmatched. Per germline, CDR1 SEHNR and CDR2 FQNEAQ (reference sequence). The CDR3 DNA reads TGTGCCAGCAGCCGACCCTCCATGGGACAGAGAATAGTGGACTATGGCTACACCTTC. Translating it yields CASSRPSMGQRIVDYGYTF.

The gene calls are TRBV7-2 and TRBJ2-7; 13 positions agree with TRBD2. The V gene's germline CDR1 is SGHTA and CDR2 FQGNSA. The CDR3 runs to 16 residues. J gave up 5 bases and V 2 bases, and 6 bases lay outside the gene matches. The CDR3 here is CASSLSGLAGRNEQYF. The CDR3 DNA is TGTGCCAGCAGCTTATCGGGACTAGCGGGACGGAACGAGCAGTACTTC.

The chain uses TRBV6-5 and TRBJ1-5, with a tentative D call TRBD1 (5 bases). Trimming left V 7 bases short and J 0 bases short, with 10 bases between. The CDR3 loop spans 14 amino acids. Germline V gene sequence: CDR1 MNHEY, CDR2 SVGAGI. The CDR3 sequence: CASIQGVSNQPQHF. CDR3 bases: TGTGCCAGCATCCAAGGGGTTAGCAATCAGCCCCAGCATTTT.

This chain joins TRBV4-2 and TRBJ1-5; possible D gene TRBD1, 5 bases. V was cut by 0 bases and J by 4 bases, with 10 bases left in between. The CDR3 is 15 amino acids. Germline V gives CDR1 LGHNA, CDR2 YNFKEQ. This CDR3 reads CASSQDIGGNQPQHF. The CDR3 DNA reads TGTGCCAGCAGCCAAGATATCGGGGGAAATCAGCCCCAGCATTTT.

The V and J genes are TRBV9 and TRBJ2-7; 14 bases align to TRBD2. Germline CDR1 reads SGDLS; CDR2 reads YYNGEE. J lost 6 bases, V lost 4 bases, and 3 bases had no gene match. The CDR3 loop spans 14 amino acids. CDR3 sequence: CASSPTSGRAEQYF. As DNA, the CDR3 is TGTGCCAGCAGCCCGACTAGCGGGAGGGCCGAGCAGTACTTC.

The chain is built from TRBV5-1 and TRBJ1-5; a weak D match, TRBD1 (5 bases). CDR1 is SGHRS and CDR2 is YFSETQ in the germline V gene. Trimming left V 4 bases short and J 9 bases short, with 17 bases between. This CDR3 has 14 amino acids. The CDR3 spells CASSIVGRGRPQHF. In nucleotides, the CDR3 is TGCGCCAGCAGCATTGTAGGGAGGGGTAGGCCCCAGCATTTT.

The chain combines TRBV15 with TRBJ1-2; D is ambiguous. The CDR3 covers 15 residues. CDR1 and CDR2 from the germline V gene are LNHNV and YYDKDF (reference sequence). Trimming took 0 bases from V and 2 from J, leaving 10 bases between them. The CDR3 loop reads CATSRDPTPNYGYTF. In DNA, the CDR3 is TGTGCCACCAGCAGAGATCCCACACCGAACTATGGCTACACCTTC.

The chain joins TRBV10-3 to TRBJ2-3; 9 bases are a match to TRBD2. The CDR3 is made up of 14 amino acids. The germline CDR1 and CDR2 sequences are ENHRY and SYGVKD. V shed 9 bases, J shed 4 bases, and the junction held 8 bases outside the gene matches. In nucleotides, the CDR3 is TGTGCCATGCAAGCGGGAGGTGTGGCAGATACGCAGTATTTT. It translates to CAMQAGGVADTQYF.